This T cell receptor beta chain was identified in a study of monozygotic twins with inflammatory bowel disease. Overall study results and limits: Healthy co-twins showed greater TCRbeta diversity (inverse Simpson) than IBD patients. Among twins, concordant and discordant pairs did not differ in repertoire similarity, possibly from limited power.

TCRdb reprocessed the 5' RACE reads; each CDR3 protein has one entry and no DNA is given. The table lists 150,000 to 200,000 distinct CDR3 sequences, with under 3.5% in the top ten. In the case of this clonotype: Its target is unknown.

CDR3 length: 14 amino acids. Per the germline V gene, CDR1 is WSHSY and CDR2 is SAAADI. The TCR sequence derives from a human donor with ulcerative colitis or Crohn's disease, or a healthy co-twin of an affected twin (not recorded which). Sequencing was performed on blood. V usage is TRBV10-2 and J usage is TRBJ2-2; TCRdb lists TRBD1, though no DNA is available to test this call. CDR3 protein: CASSDRGTTGELFF.